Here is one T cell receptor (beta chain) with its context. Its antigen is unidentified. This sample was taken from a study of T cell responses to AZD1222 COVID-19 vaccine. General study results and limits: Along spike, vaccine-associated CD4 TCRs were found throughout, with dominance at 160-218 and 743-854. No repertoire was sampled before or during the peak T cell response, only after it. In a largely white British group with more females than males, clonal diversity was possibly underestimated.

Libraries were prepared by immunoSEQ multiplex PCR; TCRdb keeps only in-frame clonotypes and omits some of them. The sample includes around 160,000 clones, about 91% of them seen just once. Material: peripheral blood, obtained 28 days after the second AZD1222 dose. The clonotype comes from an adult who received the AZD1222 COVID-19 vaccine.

The CDR3 spells CASILGPTYGYTF. Written as DNA, the CDR3 is TGTGCCAGCATACTGGGACCTACCTATGGCTACACCTTC. The gene calls are TRBV6-5 and TRBJ1-2; a weak D match, TRBD1 (5 bases). V was shortened by 7 bases and J by 4 bases, with 13 bases between the two germline ends. Germline CDR1 and CDR2: MNHEY and SVGAGI. The CDR3 has 13 residues.